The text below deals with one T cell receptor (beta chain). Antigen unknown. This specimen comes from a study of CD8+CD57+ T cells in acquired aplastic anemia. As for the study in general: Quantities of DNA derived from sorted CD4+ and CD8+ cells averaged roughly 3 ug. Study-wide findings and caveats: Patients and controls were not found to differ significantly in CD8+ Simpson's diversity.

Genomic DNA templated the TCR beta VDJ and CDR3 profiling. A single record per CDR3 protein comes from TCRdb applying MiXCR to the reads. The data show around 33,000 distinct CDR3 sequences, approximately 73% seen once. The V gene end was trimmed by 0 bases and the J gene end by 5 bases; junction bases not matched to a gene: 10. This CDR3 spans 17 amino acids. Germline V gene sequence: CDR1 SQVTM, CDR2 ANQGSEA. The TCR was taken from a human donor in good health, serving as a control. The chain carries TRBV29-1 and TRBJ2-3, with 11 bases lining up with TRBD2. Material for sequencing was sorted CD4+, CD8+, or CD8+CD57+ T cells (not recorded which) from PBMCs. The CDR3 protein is CSVEDTLAGGAGDTQYF. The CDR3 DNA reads TGCAGCGTTGAAGACACGCTAGCGGGAGGAGCGGGAGATACGCAGTATTTT.